One sample yielded the 30 T cell receptor beta chains listed below, sequenced in a study of molecular identifiers for immune sequencing clone quantification. TCRdb analysed the PCR reads with MiXCR anew, one entry per CDR3 protein. The sample shows approximately 670,000 distinct CDR3 sequences, approximately 20% of them seen only once. Sequenced material: naive CD8+ T cells from blood, with Jurkat cell RNA spiked in. The subset denotes: FACS-sorted CD8+CD4-CCR7+CD45RA+ naive T cells. The receptors were gathered from a human donor in good health. Some libraries in this study had Jurkat cell RNA spiked in.

This clonotype has a count of ten or more. The chain is built from TRBV27 and TRBJ1-5; D gene uncertain. The CDR3 has 16 residues. V gave up 6 bases and J gave up 6 bases, with 21 bases separating them. Germline V gives CDR1 MNHEY, CDR2 SMNVEV (reference sequence). CDR3 loop: CASRPLDPLGGQPQHF. The CDR3 DNA sequence: TGTGCCAGCAGGCCTCTTGACCCCCTGGGAGGTCAGCCCCAGCATTTT.

The rearrangement uses TRBV13 and TRBJ2-1, with D maybe TRBD2 (5 bases). The germline V and J ends were trimmed by 4 bases and 5 bases, with 12 bases remaining between them. Germline V gives CDR1 PRHDT, CDR2 FYEKMQ (reference sequence). The CDR3 totals 14 residues. The CDR3 sequence is CASSSGPGNNEQFF. In nucleotides, the CDR3 is TGTGCCAGCAGCTCCGGACCCGGGAACAATGAGCAGTTCTTC.

In its sample, this clonotype was seen a few times. Its ends do not fully match the called genes, so a read error is possible. The chain couples TRBV18 to TRBJ2-1; 10 nucleotides line up with TRBD1. CDR1 is KGHSH, CDR2 LQKENI, per germline. The CDR3 extends over 15 amino acids. The CDR3 region has the DNA TGTGCCTGCTCACCGCCGGGGACAGGGGTAAATGAGCAGTTCTTC. As protein: CACSPPGTGVNEQFF.

This clonotype has only a few counts. The chain recombines TRBV6-2 or TRBV6-3 with TRBJ2-2; D ambiguous. This CDR3 region has 13 residues. V was shortened by 6 bases and J by 6 bases, with 11 bases between the two germline ends. CDR1 and CDR2 from the germline V gene are MNHEY and SVGEGT. As DNA, the CDR3 is TGTGCCAGCAGCCAGTCTAGGGCCGGGGAGCTGTTTTTT. Protein: CASSQSRAGELFF.

This clonotype showed up just a few times. This may be a read error: a much more frequent sequence differs by one nucleotide. The CDR3 region has the DNA TGTGCCAGCAGGGAGGCAAGCAGGGTCAGGACCCAGCATTTT. It codes for CASREASRVRTQHF. This chain links TRBV3-1 with TRBJ1-5, with TRBD1 as a possible D gene (5 bases). V was cut by 6 bases and J by 11 bases, with 20 bases left in between. The CDR3 covers 14 residues. Germline loops: CDR1 LGHDT, CDR2 YNNKEL (reference sequence). Drawing the rest from reference TRBV3-1 and TRBJ1-5, the complete variable domain is DTAVSQTPKYLVTQMGNDKSIKCEQNLGHDTMYWYKQDSKKFLKIMFSYNNKELIINETVPNRFSPKSPDKAHLNLHINSLELGDSAVYFCASREASRVRTQHFGDGTRLSIL.

This clonotype has a count of ten or more. The chain links TRBV5-8 to TRBJ1-5, with a tentative D call TRBD1 (6 bases). The CDR3 has 15 residues. Trimming left V 0 bases short and J 6 bases short, with 13 bases between. In germline, CDR1 is SGHTS, CDR2 YDEGEE. CDR3: CASSLEQGLGQPQHF. The CDR3 bases are TGTGCCAGCAGCTTGGAACAGGGTTTGGGTCAGCCCCAGCATTTT.

This clonotype showed up just a few times. This may arise from a read error, as a much more abundant clone is one base away. The chain joins TRBV7-9 to TRBJ1-1; no clear D. The CDR3 covers 15 residues. V lost 1 base and J lost 4, with 13 bases in between. Looked up from germline, CDR1 is SEHNR and CDR2 is FQNEAQ (reference sequence). As DNA, the CDR3 is TGTGCCAGCAGCTTAGTAGGTGGGGAGAGCACTGAAGCTTTCTTT. Encoded protein: CASSLVGGESTEAFF. The variable domain in full, completed from reference TRBV7-9 and TRBJ1-1, reads DTGVSQNPRHKITKRGQNVTFRCDPISEHNRLYWYRQTLGQGPEFLTYFQNEAQLEKSRLLSDRFSAERPKGSFSTLEIQRTEQGDSAMYLCASSLVGGESTEAFFGQGTRLTVV.

This clonotype has ten or more counts. One end of the junction does not line up with germline, which may come from a read error. The chain recombines TRBV6-1 with TRBJ1-1; D is undetermined. Germline CDR1 MNHNS, CDR2 SASEGT. CDR3 length equals 12 residues. CDR3 amino acids: CASSHPNTEAFF. For the CDR3, the DNA is TGCGCCAGCAGCCACCCGAACACTGAAGCTTTCTTT.

V usage is TRBV7-6 and J usage is TRBJ2-1, with D perhaps TRBD1 (6 bases). The V end lost 2 bases, the J end lost 3 bases, and 14 bases lay between the germline ends. CDR1 and CDR2 (germline): SGHVS, FNYEAQ. The CDR3 contains 16 residues. The CDR3 reads CASSLIQPTGYNEQFF. As DNA, the CDR3 is TGTGCCAGCAGCTTAATTCAGCCGACAGGCTACAATGAGCAGTTCTTC.

This clonotype was seen at least ten times. This chain uses TRBV28 with TRBJ2-1, with D maybe TRBD2 (5 bases). Per the germline V gene, CDR1 is MDHEN and CDR2 is SYDVKM. V was pared by 6 bases and J by 12 bases, with 15 bases between. This CDR3 contains 12 residues. CDR3 DNA sequence: TGTGCCAGCAGGCCTGGGAGTCTAAGGCAGTTCTTC. Translation gives CASRPGSLRQFF.

To note about this clonotype: A much larger clone is a single base away; this may be a read error. V gene TRBV6-1 combines with J gene TRBJ2-7, with TRBD2 as a possible D gene (5 bases). With 3 bases removed from V and 3 bases from J, the gap between germline ends came to 9 bases. The CDR3 sequence is 13 residues long. CDR1 is MNHNS, CDR2 SASEGT, per germline. Here the CDR3 reads CASSDSAGYEQYF. CDR3 in DNA: TGTGCCAGCAGTGACTCCGCGGGCTACGAGCAGTACTTC.

Details on this clonotype: A much bigger clone sits one base away, suggesting this may be a read error. The V and J genes are TRBV20-1 and TRBJ2-2, with a weak D call TRBD2 (5 bases). Germline CDR1 DFQATT, CDR2 SNEGSKA (reference sequence). The CDR3 consists of 15 residues. The CDR3: CSTRDYGDAGRELFF. The CDR3, as DNA: TGCAGTACTAGAGATTACGGGGATGCCGGGAGGGAGCTGTTTTTT.

The table lists this clonotype with many counts. This chain uses TRBV12-3 or TRBV12-4 with TRBJ2-2; TRBD2 might be the D (5 bases). The V end was cut by 3 bases, the J end by 0 bases, with 14 bases between. The CDR3 length is 17 residues. The CDR3 region has the DNA TGTGCCAGCAGTTTTCCTGACAAGGGAGCGAACACCGGGGAGCTGTTTTTT. Protein product: CASSFPDKGANTGELFF.

The chain carries TRBV6-2 or TRBV6-3 and TRBJ2-7, with TRBD1 matching 7 bases. The V segment lost 11 bases and the J segment 5 bases; nucleotides outside the gene matches: 9. This CDR3 comprises 12 residues. In germline, CDR1 is MNHEY, CDR2 SVGEGT. CDR3 sequence reads: CAFRLGQNEQYF. CDR3 coding DNA: TGTGCCTTTCGATTGGGACAGAACGAGCAGTACTTC.

This clonotype was detected ten times or more. This chain joins TRBV7-2 and TRBJ2-3; tentatively, D is TRBD2 (5 bases). Per the germline V gene, CDR1 is SGHTA and CDR2 is FQGNSA. V was trimmed by 5 bases and J by 2 bases, leaving 17 bases between them. There are 16 residues in the CDR3. CDR3 in DNA: TGTGCCAGCAGCCCCCTGTGGGGAGAGGACACAGATACGCAGTATTTT. Encoded protein: CASSPLWGEDTDTQYF.

This clonotype was seen ten or more times. This chain links TRBV12-3 or TRBV12-4 with TRBJ2-7; TRBD1 aligns across 7 bases. After removal of 2 bases from V and 3 bases from J, the junction contained 13 bases not matched to a gene. This CDR3 contains 17 residues. CDR3 DNA: TGTGCCAGCAGTTTATATAGTCGAATGGACAGGAGCTACGAGCAGTACTTC. Translation gives CASSLYSRMDRSYEQYF.

Comments on this clonotype: A clone one base away is much larger, so this may be a read error. In this CDR3 the conserved last residue, phenylalanine or tryptophan, is missing, so a read error is likely. This sequence joins TRBV6-1 and TRBJ1-2; D unclear. V was pared by 10 bases and J by 9 bases, with 15 bases between. CDR1 and CDR2 (germline): MNHNS, SASEGT. The CDR3 runs to 11 residues. CDR3 loop: CATTEPTSYTL. CDR3 in DNA: TGTGCCACCACGGAACCCACGAGCTACACCCTC.

This clonotype was detected only once. Since a much larger clone is just one base distant, this may be a read error. The CDR3 does not close with the conserved phenylalanine or tryptophan, likely indicating a read error. The chain combines TRBV5-1 with TRBJ2-7, with TRBD1 identical over 8 bases. The CDR3 has 15 residues. With 2 bases clipped from V and 4 bases from J, the junction kept 8 bases outside the gene matches. Per germline, CDR1 SGHRS and CDR2 YFSETQ. The DNA of the CDR3 is TGCGCCAGCAGCTTTCGGACAGGGAGCGTTTACGAGCAGTACCTC. Translation: CASSFRTGSVYEQYL.

As for this clonotype: A much bigger clone sits one base away, suggesting this may be a read error. CDR3 bases: TGTGCCAGCAGTGAGGACAGGGGGCTGCACACTGAAGCTTTCTTT. It translates to CASSEDRGLHTEAFF. This chain uses TRBV12-3 or TRBV12-4 with TRBJ1-1; 11 bases line up with TRBD1. V lost 5 bases and J lost 3; bases outside the gene matches: 5. The CDR3 covers 15 residues.

This clonotype was counted many times. The CDR3 region is CATRKGQGPNEKLFF. As DNA, the CDR3 is TGTGCCACCCGCAAAGGGCAGGGACCTAATGAAAAACTGTTTTTT. The V gene is TRBV7-9, the J gene TRBJ1-4, with D possibly matching TRBD1 (5 bases). Deletions cut 10 bases from V and 3 bases from J, with 18 bases between. The CDR3 has 15 residues. The V gene's germline CDR1 is SEHNR and CDR2 FQNEAQ (reference sequence). Supplemented by reference TRBV7-9 and TRBJ1-4, the full variable domain reads DTGVSQNPRHKITKRGQNVTFRCDPISEHNRLYWYRQTLGQGPEFLTYFQNEAQLEKSRLLSDRFSAERPKGSFSTLEIQRTEQGDSAMYLCATRKGQGPNEKLFFGSGTQLSVL.

This clonotype was found a few times. This chain links TRBV7-9 with TRBJ2-1, with 7 positions matching TRBD2. Trimming cost V 4 bases and J 8 bases; bases outside gene matches: 14. Germline loops: CDR1 SEHNR, CDR2 FQNEAQ (reference sequence). This CDR3 is 16 amino acids long. CDR3 DNA: TGTGCCAGCAGCTCCGTATCCGCGGGAGTCTTGCATGAGCAGTTCTTC. Encoded protein: CASSSVSAGVLHEQFF. Full variable domain (remainder filled in from reference TRBV7-9 and TRBJ2-1): DTGVSQNPRHKITKRGQNVTFRCDPISEHNRLYWYRQTLGQGPEFLTYFQNEAQLEKSRLLSDRFSAERPKGSFSTLEIQRTEQGDSAMYLCASSSVSAGVLHEQFFGPGTRLTVL.

At least ten counts were recorded for this clonotype. V and J are TRBV20-1 and TRBJ2-1; TRBD2 matches 7 bases. The J segment lost 5 bases and the V segment lost 0 bases, leaving 7 bases of the junction unmatched. This CDR3 spans 15 amino acids. CDR1 DFQATT and CDR2 SNEGSKA come from the germline V gene (reference sequence). Here the CDR3 reads CSARDPSGTNNEQFF. CDR3 DNA: TGCAGTGCTAGAGACCCCAGCGGGACCAACAATGAGCAGTTCTTC.

This clonotype was observed many times. CDR3 in amino acids: CASSPGQGIRGYTF. The DNA of the CDR3 is TGTGCCAGCAGTCCGGGACAGGGTATACGAGGCTACACCTTC. The genes are TRBV27 and TRBJ1-2; 9 bases map to TRBD1. Germline V gene lookup returns CDR1 MNHEY and CDR2 SMNVEV (reference sequence). Trimming removed 5 bases from V and 8 bases from J; junction bases left unmatched: 9. CDR3 length: 14 residues.

Concerning this clonotype: This sequence may be a read error, since a much larger clone differs from it by one base. The gene calls are TRBV20-1 and TRBJ2-5; 11 bases align to TRBD2. The CDR3 length is 15 residues. Germline CDR1 and CDR2: DFQATT and SNEGSKA (reference sequence). CDR3 DNA: TGCAATGCTAGGCAACTAGCGGGGGAAAAAGAGACCCAGTACTTC. It codes for CNARQLAGEKETQYF.

A word on this clonotype: Possible read error: a much larger clone is one base away. This rearrangement joins TRBV7-2 to TRBJ1-3; weak D call: TRBD1 (5 bases). Between the trimmed V and J ends, which lost 7 bases and 0 bases, there was a span of 13 bases. The CDR3 has 15 residues. Germline V CDR1 and CDR2: SGHTA, FQGNSA. CDR3 DNA: TGTACCAGCATTGGGGGTTGGTCCTCTGGAAACACCATATATTTT. This codes for CTSIGGWSSGNTIYF.

The count of this clonotype is one. The rearrangement links TRBV28 to TRBJ1-4; 9 bases fit TRBD1. V was clipped by 5 bases and J by 8 bases; unmatched bases: 18. Per the germline V gene, CDR1 is MDHEN and CDR2 is SYDVKM. The CDR3 length is 18 residues. CDR3 sequence (DNA): TGTGCCAGCAGTCCTCCACCGGGACAGGGTGAGGTAGACGAAAAACTGTTTTTT. Translated, it gives CASSPPPGQGEVDEKLFF.

This clonotype has at least ten counts. CDR3 nucleotide sequence: TGCAGTGCTCCGATGACTAGCAGTCCCTACGAGCAGTACTTC. Residues: CSAPMTSSPYEQYF. The chain carries TRBV20-1 and TRBJ2-7; 7 positions agree with TRBD2. Trimming took 5 bases from V and 2 from J; bases not matched to a gene: 9. The CDR3 length is 14 residues. Per germline, CDR1 DFQATT and CDR2 SNEGSKA (reference sequence).

As regards this clonotype: As the CDR3 is not closed by the conserved phenylalanine or tryptophan, this likely results from a read error. V gene TRBV12-3 or TRBV12-4 combines with J gene TRBJ2-1; D not certain. The length of the CDR3 is 11 residues. Between the trimmed V and J ends, which lost 5 bases and 4 bases, there was a span of 3 bases. The CDR3 DNA is TGTGCCAGCAGTCAGTACAATGAGCAGTTCTCC. Protein product: CASSQYNEQFS.

As for this clonotype: A much larger clone lies a single base off, so this may be a read error. V gene TRBV7-9 combines with J gene TRBJ2-3; D unclear. In germline, CDR1 is SEHNR, CDR2 FQNEAQ (reference sequence). The CDR3 covers 16 residues. Trimming removed 5 bases at V and 2 bases at J, with 17 bases between. This CDR3 is CASSLSRSTTTDTQYF. CDR3 nucleotide sequence: TGTGCCAGCAGCCTCTCACGATCGACAACCACAGATACGCAGTATTTT. The full variable domain, with the rest looked up from reference TRBV7-9 and TRBJ2-3, is DTGVSQNPRHKITKRGQNVTFRCDPISEHNRLYWYRQTLGQGPEFLTYFQNEAQLEKSRLLSDRFSAERPKGSFSTLEIQRTEQGDSAMYLCASSLSRSTTTDTQYFGPGTRLTVL.

This clonotype was picked up many times. In DNA form, the CDR3 reads TGCGCCAGCAGCCAAGTCGTTTTTGAAAAACTGTTTTTT. Its protein is CASSQVVFEKLFF. This rearrangement joins TRBV4-1 to TRBJ1-4, with D unclear. V was clipped by 1 base and J by 7 bases, with 7 bases between them. The CDR3 contains 13 residues. Germline loops: CDR1 MGHRA, CDR2 YSYEKL.